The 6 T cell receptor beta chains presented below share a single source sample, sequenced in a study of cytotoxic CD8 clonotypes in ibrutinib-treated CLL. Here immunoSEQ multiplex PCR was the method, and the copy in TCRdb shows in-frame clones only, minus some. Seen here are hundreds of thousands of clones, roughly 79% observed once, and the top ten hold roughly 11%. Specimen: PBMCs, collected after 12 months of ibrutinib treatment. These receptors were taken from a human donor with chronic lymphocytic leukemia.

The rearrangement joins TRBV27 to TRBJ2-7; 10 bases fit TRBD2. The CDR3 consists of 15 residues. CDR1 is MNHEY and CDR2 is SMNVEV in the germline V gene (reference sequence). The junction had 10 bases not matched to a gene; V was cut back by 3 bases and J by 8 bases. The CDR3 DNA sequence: TGTGCCAGCAGTTTCCAGCGGACTAGCGGTACGAAGCAGTACTTC. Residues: CASSFQRTSGTKQYF.

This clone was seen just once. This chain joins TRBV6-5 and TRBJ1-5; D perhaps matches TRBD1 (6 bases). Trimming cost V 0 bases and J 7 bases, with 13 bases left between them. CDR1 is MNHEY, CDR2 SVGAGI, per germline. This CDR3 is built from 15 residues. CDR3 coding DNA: TGTGCCAGCAGTTACTCGGGAGGGGGTGAACAGCCCCAGCATTTT. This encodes CASSYSGGGEQPQHF.

CDR3 sequence: CASSFSPGTPTAQYF. The CDR3, as DNA: TGTGCCAGCAGCTTCTCCCCCGGGACCCCGACCGCCCAGTATTTT. This sequence joins TRBV5-4 and TRBJ2-3; D possibly matches TRBD1 or TRBD2 (5 bases each). The CDR3 consists of 15 residues. Trimming stripped 2 bases from V and 12 bases from J, with 22 bases between. Germline lookup yields CDR1 SGHNT and CDR2 YYREEE (reference sequence).

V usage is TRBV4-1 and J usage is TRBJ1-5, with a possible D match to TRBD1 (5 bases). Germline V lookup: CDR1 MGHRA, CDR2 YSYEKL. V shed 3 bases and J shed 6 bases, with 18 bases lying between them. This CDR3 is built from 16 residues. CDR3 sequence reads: CASSQSRWAGPQPQHF. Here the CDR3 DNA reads TGCGCCAGCAGCCAGTCACGGTGGGCAGGGCCTCAGCCCCAGCATTTT.

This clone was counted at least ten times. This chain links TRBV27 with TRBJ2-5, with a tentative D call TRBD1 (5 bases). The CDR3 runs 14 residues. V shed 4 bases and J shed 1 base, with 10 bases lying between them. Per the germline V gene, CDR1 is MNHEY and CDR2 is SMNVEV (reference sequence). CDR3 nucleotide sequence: TGTGCCAGCAGTTGGGGCGGTGTCCAAGAGACCCAGTACTTC. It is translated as CASSWGGVQETQYF.

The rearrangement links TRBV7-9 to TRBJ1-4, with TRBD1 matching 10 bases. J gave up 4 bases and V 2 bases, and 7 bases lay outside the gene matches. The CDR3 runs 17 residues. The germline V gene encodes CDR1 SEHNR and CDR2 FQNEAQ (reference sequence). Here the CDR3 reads CASSLRDRGQHNEKLFF. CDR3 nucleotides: TGTGCCAGCAGCTTACGGGACAGGGGTCAACATAATGAAAAACTGTTTTTT.